This TCR beta chain is from a study of tumor and adjacent non-tumor tissue in lung cancer. About the study: Histology: about twelve adenocarcinoma, a couple of squamous cell carcinoma, 1 small cell lung cancer. Samples averaged about 4.3 million productive TCRbeta reads each. General study findings and limits: Top 100 clones took a larger repertoire share in normal lung.

No cell sorting was done before RNA was extracted from the tissue. This non-tumor lung sample came from over 3 cm beyond the tumor edge. The library came from three nested PCR rounds adapted from ARM-PCR protocols. TCRdb called the multiplex PCR reads again in MiXCR, with one record for every CDR3 protein. The sample contains about 48,000 distinct CDR3 sequences, about two thirds of which appear only once. Germline V gives CDR1 MNHNS, CDR2 SASEGT. Counting both end residues, the CDR3 totals 15 amino acids. As concerns this clonotype: What it binds is not known. The DNA is omitted, as the CDR3 cannot be located on it reliably, and the CDR3 follows TCRdb's listing.

This receptor was identified in a woman aged 70-85 years with non-small cell lung cancer. Sequencing used distant non-tumor lung tissue. J is TRBJ2-3 and V is TRBV6-1; the D call in the table, TRBD2, was not verified against the DNA. CDR3 region: CASSLVAGGTDTQCF.